These T cell receptor beta chains were read from a single sample in a study of blood T cell repertoires in COVID-19. Sequencing was performed with immunoSEQ multiplex PCR; in TCRdb, only in-frame clones are kept and a portion is missing. The table records 95,000 to 100,000 clones, 85% of them present only once. The sample was peripheral blood. These TCRs come from a woman in her sixties or seventies with active or convalescent COVID-19. CDR3s include the opening cysteine and the closing phenylalanine or tryptophan. D genes are given only for firm matches. Not all rows give a size; the values are once, few, many and, for expanded clones, a class.

D: -
J: TRBJ2-2
V: TRBV19
size: -
CDR3: CASIPQSGGELFF
DNA: TGTGCCAGTATCCCACAGAGTGGCGGGGAGCTGTTTTTT

D: -
J: TRBJ1-2
V: TRBV18
size: -
CDR3: CASSPRGGHGYTF
DNA: TGTGCCAGCTCACCACGTGGGGGCCATGGCTACACCTTC

D: TRBD2
J: TRBJ2-2
V: TRBV3-1/TRBV3-2
size: -
CDR3: CASSPAGTSGSYGGELFF
DNA: TGTGCCAGCAGCCCTGCCGGGACTAGCGGGAGCTATGGCGGGGAGCTGTTTTTT

D: -
J: TRBJ2-2
V: TRBV18
size: once
CDR3: CASSPQRQREGGGELFF
DNA: TGTGCCAGCTCACCCCAACGACAACGCGAAGGGGGCGGGGAGCTGTTTTTT

D: -
J: TRBJ2-1
V: TRBV3-1/TRBV3-2
size: -
CDR3: CASLNRGYNEQFF
DNA: TGTGCCAGCCTCAATCGGGGCTACAATGAGCAGTTCTTC

D: -
J: TRBJ2-2
V: TRBV11-3
size: -
CDR3: CASSLDPVTKAAGELFF
DNA: TGTGCCAGCAGCTTAGATCCAGTGACTAAGGCGGCCGGGGAGCTGTTTTTT

D: TRBD1
J: TRBJ2-3
V: TRBV19
size: -
CDR3: CASSKRTGGTDTQYF
DNA: TGTGCCAGTAGTAAAAGGACAGGGGGCACCGATACGCAGTATTTT

D: -
J: TRBJ1-1
V: TRBV2
size: -
CDR3: CASRKQGWNTEAFF
DNA: TGTGCCAGCAGAAAACAGGGATGGAACACTGAAGCTTTCTTT

D: -
J: TRBJ1-3
V: TRBV30
size: -
CDR3: CAWRRPGNTIYF
DNA: TGTGCCTGGAGGCGGCCTGGAAACACCATATATTTT

D: TRBD2
J: TRBJ2-3
V: TRBV5-1
size: -
CDR3: CASSLATSGRHTDTQYF
DNA: TGCGCCAGCAGCTTGGCAACTAGCGGGAGGCACACAGATACGCAGTATTTT

D: -
J: TRBJ1-3
V: TRBV5-1
size: -
CDR3: CASSLGQTGNTIYF
DNA: TGCGCCAGCAGCTTGGGACAGACTGGAAACACCATATATTTT

D: -
J: TRBJ2-2
V: TRBV20-1
size: -
CDR3: CSASPGVGTGELFF
DNA: TGCAGTGCTAGTCCGGGAGTCGGGACCGGGGAGCTGTTTTTT

D: TRBD2
J: TRBJ2-1
V: TRBV5-6
size: -
CDR3: CASSWGTSRAEQFF
DNA: TGTGCCAGCAGCTGGGGGACTAGCCGCGCTGAGCAGTTCTTC

D: TRBD1
J: TRBJ1-3
V: TRBV30
size: -
CDR3: CAWSVLRVTGRNSGNTIYF
DNA: TGTGCCTGGAGTGTATTGAGGGTGACAGGGCGAAACTCTGGAAACACCATATATTTT

D: TRBD2
J: TRBJ2-5
V: TRBV11-2
size: -
CDR3: CASSSDSGRGGGETQYF
DNA: TGTGCCAGCAGCTCCGATAGCGGGCGGGGGGGCGGAGAGACCCAGTACTTC

D: -
J: TRBJ1-1
V: TRBV5-1
size: -
CDR3: CASSLSGMDTEAFF
DNA: TGCGCCAGCAGCTTGTCGGGTATGGACACTGAAGCTTTCTTT

D: -
J: TRBJ1-6
V: TRBV6-5
size: -
CDR3: CASSYSNGDNSPLHF
DNA: TGTGCCAGCAGTTACTCGAACGGGGATAATTCACCCCTCCACTTT

D: TRBD2
J: TRBJ2-7
V: TRBV6-5
size: -
CDR3: CASIGLGLAYEQYF
DNA: TGTGCCAGCATTGGACTAGGGTTGGCCTACGAGCAGTACTTC

D: -
J: TRBJ1-1
V: TRBV29-1
size: -
CDR3: CSAVLGPEAFF
DNA: TGCAGCGCCGTTCTGGGGCCTGAAGCTTTCTTT

D: -
J: TRBJ2-7
V: TRBV6-6
size: -
CDR3: CASSPAGWATSPYEQYF
DNA: TGTGCCAGCAGTCCGGCCGGTTGGGCCACGAGCCCCTACGAGCAGTACTTC

D: -
J: TRBJ1-2
V: TRBV3-1/TRBV3-2
size: -
CDR3: CASSQERSRGYTF
DNA: TGTGCCAGCAGCCAAGAAAGGAGTAGGGGCTACACCTTC

D: TRBD1
J: TRBJ2-3
V: TRBV10-3
size: -
CDR3: CAISTGGVRIDTQYF
DNA: TGTGCCATCAGTACAGGGGGCGTGCGTATAGATACGCAGTATTTT

D: TRBD1
J: TRBJ2-2
V: TRBV9
size: -
CDR3: CASSVEGGYTGELFF
DNA: TGTGCCAGCAGCGTAGAAGGGGGCTACACCGGGGAGCTGTTTTTT

D: TRBD1
J: TRBJ2-3
V: TRBV6-2/TRBV6-3
size: -
CDR3: CASSYDRTGGEADTQYF
DNA: TGTGCCAGCAGTTACGACCGGACAGGGGGCGAAGCAGATACGCAGTATTTT

D: TRBD1
J: TRBJ2-1
V: TRBV6-1
size: -
CDR3: CASSEWGQGDEQFF
DNA: TGTGCCAGCAGTGAATGGGGACAGGGGGATGAGCAGTTCTTC

D: -
J: TRBJ2-5
V: TRBV5-1
size: once
CDR3: CASSPGDTDRETQYF
DNA: TGCGCCAGCAGCCCAGGGGACACCGATAGGGAGACCCAGTACTTC

D: TRBD2
J: TRBJ2-3
V: TRBV4-1
size: -
CDR3: CASSQGLAGGVDTQYF
DNA: TGCGCCAGCAGCCAAGGACTAGCGGGAGGGGTAGATACGCAGTATTTT

D: -
J: TRBJ2-1
V: TRBV27
size: -
CDR3: CASRTVYEQFF
DNA: TGTGCCAGCAGAACGGTTTACGAGCAGTTCTTC

D: -
J: TRBJ1-5
V: TRBV7-2
size: once
CDR3: CASSLVWGEQPQHF
DNA: TGTGCCAGCAGCTTAGTTTGGGGGGAGCAGCCCCAGCATTTT

D: -
J: TRBJ2-1
V: TRBV5-4
size: -
CDR3: CASSRDYNNEQFF
DNA: TGTGCCAGCAGCCGTGACTACAACAATGAGCAGTTCTTC

D: -
J: TRBJ1-2
V: TRBV30
size: -
CDR3: CAWSGGGLSGYTF
DNA: TGTGCCTGGAGTGGCGGTGGGTTGAGTGGCTACACCTTC

D: -
J: TRBJ2-3
V: TRBV9
size: -
CDR3: CASSDNPGGYTDTQYF
DNA: TGTGCCAGCAGCGACAACCCCGGCGGCTACACAGATACGCAGTATTTT

D: -
J: TRBJ1-1
V: TRBV30
size: -
CDR3: CAWSALPEMNTEAFF
DNA: TGTGCCTGGAGTGCTCTGCCGGAGATGAACACTGAAGCTTTCTTT

D: -
J: TRBJ1-6
V: TRBV4-2
size: -
CDR3: CASSPRWALHF
DNA: TGTGCCAGCAGCCCGCGGTGGGCCCTCCACTTT

D: TRBD2
J: TRBJ2-1
V: TRBV19
size: -
CDR3: CASTTGLAGDNEQFF
DNA: TGTGCCAGTACCACGGGACTAGCGGGGGACAATGAGCAGTTCTTC

D: -
J: TRBJ2-5
V: TRBV5-4
size: -
CDR3: CASSRNRGGETQYF
DNA: TGTGCCAGCAGCCGAAACAGGGGGGGAGAGACCCAGTACTTC

D: -
J: TRBJ1-5
V: TRBV5-1
size: -
CDR3: CASSPGHANQPQHF
DNA: TGCGCCAGCAGCCCGGGACACGCCAATCAGCCCCAGCATTTT

D: -
J: TRBJ2-7
V: TRBV20-1
size: few
CDR3: CSASVGDRYEQYF
DNA: TGCAGTGCTAGTGTGGGAGACCGCTACGAGCAGTACTTC

D: TRBD1
J: TRBJ1-5
V: TRBV7-8
size: -
CDR3: CASSSDRGGQPQHF
DNA: TGTGCCAGCAGTTCTGACAGGGGCGGTCAGCCCCAGCATTTT